This T cell receptor (beta chain) was captured by sequencing in a study of naive and memory T cell subsets. This clonotype was seen ten or more times. Four PCR rounds used nested alpha and beta constant region primers plus the SP2 primer. MiXCR was run by TCRdb on the 5' RACE reads, yielding one entry per CDR3 protein. Of more than 50,000 distinct CDR3 sequences listed, 8% to 9% were seen once; the top ten hold roughly a fifth. The length of the CDR3 is 15 residues. Trimming pared 6 bases from V and 0 bases from J, leaving 14 bases between. Per germline, CDR1 MNHNS and CDR2 SASEGT. TCR cDNA received a 3' ligated oligonucleotide that carried a UMI.

V usage is TRBV6-1 and J usage is TRBJ1-1; D is unresolved. The receptor was derived from a female donor in good health. The CDR3: CASRQTSTVNTEAFF. The CDR3, as DNA: TGTGCCAGCAGGCAGACTTCCACAGTGAACACTGAAGCTTTCTTT.